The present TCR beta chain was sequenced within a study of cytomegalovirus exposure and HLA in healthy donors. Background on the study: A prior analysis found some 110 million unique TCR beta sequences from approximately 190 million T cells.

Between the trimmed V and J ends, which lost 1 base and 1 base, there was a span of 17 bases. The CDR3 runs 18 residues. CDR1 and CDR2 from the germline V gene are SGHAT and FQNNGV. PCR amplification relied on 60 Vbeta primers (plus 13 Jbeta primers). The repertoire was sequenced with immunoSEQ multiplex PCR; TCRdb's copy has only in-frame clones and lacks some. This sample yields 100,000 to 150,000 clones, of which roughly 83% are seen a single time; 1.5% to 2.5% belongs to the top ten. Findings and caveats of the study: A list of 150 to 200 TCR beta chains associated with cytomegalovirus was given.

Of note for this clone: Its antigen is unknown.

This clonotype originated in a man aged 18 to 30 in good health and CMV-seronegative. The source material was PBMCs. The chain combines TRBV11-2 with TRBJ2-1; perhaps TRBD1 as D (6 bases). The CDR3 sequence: CASSLVGPADSSYNEQFF. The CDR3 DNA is TGTGCCAGCAGCTTAGTGGGCCCAGCGGACAGTTCCTACAATGAGCAGTTCTTC.